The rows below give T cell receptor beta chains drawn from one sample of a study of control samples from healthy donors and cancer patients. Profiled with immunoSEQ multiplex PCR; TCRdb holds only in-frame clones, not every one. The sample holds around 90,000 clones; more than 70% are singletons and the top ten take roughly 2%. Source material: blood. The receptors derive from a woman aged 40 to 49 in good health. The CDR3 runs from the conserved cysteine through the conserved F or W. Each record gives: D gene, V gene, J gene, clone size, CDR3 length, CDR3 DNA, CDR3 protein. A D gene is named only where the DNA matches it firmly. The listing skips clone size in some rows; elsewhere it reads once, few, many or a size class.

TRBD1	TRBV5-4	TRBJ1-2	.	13	TGTGCCAGCAGCTCGACAGGGGACTATGGCTACACCTTC	CASSSTGDYGYTF
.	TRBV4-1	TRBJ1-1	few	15	TGCGCCAGCAGCCAAGAGATTTGGGTGAACACTGAAGCTTTCTTT	CASSQEIWVNTEAFF
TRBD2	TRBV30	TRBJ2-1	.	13	TGTGCCTGGAGTAGACTAGCGGGGGAAGAGCAGTTCTTC	CAWSRLAGEEQFF
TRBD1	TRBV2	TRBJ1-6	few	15	TGTGCCAGCAAAAAAACCGGGACAGGGAATTCACCCCTCCACTTT	CASKKTGTGNSPLHF
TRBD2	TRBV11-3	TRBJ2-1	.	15	TGTGCCAGCAGCGGGGAGCGGGGGCCTTACAATGAGCAGTTCTTC	CASSGERGPYNEQFF
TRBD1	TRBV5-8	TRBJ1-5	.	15	TGTGCCAGCAGCTTGGCGGGGACAGGGAGTCAGCCCCAGCATTTT	CASSLAGTGSQPQHF
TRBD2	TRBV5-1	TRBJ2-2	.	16	TGCGCCAGCAGCTTAGGACTAGCGGCGAACACCGGGGAGCTGTTTTTT	CASSLGLAANTGELFF
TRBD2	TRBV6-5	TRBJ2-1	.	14	TGTGCCAGCAGTAAGGGACTAGCGTACAATGAGCAGTTCTTC	CASSKGLAYNEQFF
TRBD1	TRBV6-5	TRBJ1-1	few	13	TGTGCCAGCAGGGCCGACAGGGGAGCTGAAGCTTTCTTT	CASRADRGAEAFF
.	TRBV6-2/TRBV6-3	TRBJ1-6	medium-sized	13	TGTGCCAGCAGTCCCTCGCTCGGTTCACCCCTCCACTTT	CASSPSLGSPLHF
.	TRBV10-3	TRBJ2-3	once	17	TGTGCCATCAGTGCCGGGATGGGACGGGGGGCCACAGATACGCAGTATTTT	CAISAGMGRGATDTQYF
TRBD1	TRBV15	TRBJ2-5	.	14	TGTGCCACCAGCAGAGATCAAGGGACAGCGGCCCAGTACTTC	CATSRDQGTAAQYF
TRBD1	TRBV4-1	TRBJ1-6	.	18	TGCGCCAGCAGCCAAGATGGACAGGGCCCTGGGGTTGATTCACCCCTCCACTTT	CASSQDGQGPGVDSPLHF
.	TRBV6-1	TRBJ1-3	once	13	TGTGCCAGCAGGGGGGGGGCTGGAAACACCATATATTTT	CASRGGAGNTIYF
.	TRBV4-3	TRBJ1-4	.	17	TGCGCCAGCAGCCAAGATCGGTCCGGGTTTACTAATGAAAAACTGTTTTTT	CASSQDRSGFTNEKLFF
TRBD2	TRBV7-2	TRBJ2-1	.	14	TGTGCCAGCAGCATCCTAGCGGGGGGTGCGATGCAGTTCTTC	CASSILAGGAMQFF
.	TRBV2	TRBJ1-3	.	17	TGTGCCAGCAGTGAGCAGACGGACACCCGCTCTGGAAACACCATATATTTT	CASSEQTDTRSGNTIYF
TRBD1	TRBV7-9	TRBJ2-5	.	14	TGTGCCAGCAGCATAGAAGGGGGCCCAAAGACCCAGTACTTC	CASSIEGGPKTQYF
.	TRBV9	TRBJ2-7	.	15	TGTGCCAGCAGCGTAGATCCAGGGAGCACCTACGAGCAGTACTTC	CASSVDPGSTYEQYF
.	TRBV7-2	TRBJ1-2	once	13	TGTGCCAGCAGAGTCTCAGGGATGGATGGCTACACCTTC	CASRVSGMDGYTF
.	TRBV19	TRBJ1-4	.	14	TGTGCCAGGACAAGTGCGTGGGTGGGGGAAAAACTGTTTTTT	CARTSAWVGEKLFF
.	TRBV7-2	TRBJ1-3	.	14	TGTGCCAGCAGCCAGGGGACATTTGGAAACACCATATATTTT	CASSQGTFGNTIYF
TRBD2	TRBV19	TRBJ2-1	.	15	TGTGCCAGTAGCACCGGGACTAGCGACTACAATGAGCAGTTCTTC	CASSTGTSDYNEQFF
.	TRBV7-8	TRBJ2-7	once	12	TGTGCCAGCAGCTCACGGCCCAATGAGCAGTACTTC	CASSSRPNEQYF
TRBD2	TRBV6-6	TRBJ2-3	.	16	TGTGCCAGCAGACAGACTAGCGGGGCTAGCACAGATACGCAGTATTTT	CASRQTSGASTDTQYF
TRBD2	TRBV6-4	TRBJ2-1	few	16	TGTGCCAGCAGTGAGGACGGGACTAGCGGGTACAATGAGCAGTTCTTC	CASSEDGTSGYNEQFF
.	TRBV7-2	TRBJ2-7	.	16	TGTGCCAGCAGCTTAGTGGGGGGCCGATTATCCTACGAGCAGTACTTC	CASSLVGGRLSYEQYF
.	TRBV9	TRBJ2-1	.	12	TGTGCCAGCAGCGTTGGGGGCCGGGACCAGTTCTTC	CASSVGGRDQFF
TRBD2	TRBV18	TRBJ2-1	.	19	TGTGCCAGCTCACCGAGCCGGACTAGCGGGGGGCTTTCCTACAATGAGCAGTTCTTC	CASSPSRTSGGLSYNEQFF
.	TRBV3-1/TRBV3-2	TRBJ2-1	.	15	TGTGCCAGCAGCCAGGGTGGGGGTGGCTACAATGAGCAGTTCTTC	CASSQGGGGYNEQFF
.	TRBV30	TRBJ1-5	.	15	TGTGCCTGGAGTGTTACAGGGATGAGGAATCAGCCCCAGCATTTT	CAWSVTGMRNQPQHF
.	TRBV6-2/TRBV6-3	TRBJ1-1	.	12	TGTGCCAGCAGTGACCCGAACACTGAAGCTTTCTTT	CASSDPNTEAFF
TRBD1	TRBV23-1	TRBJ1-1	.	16	TGCGCCAGCAGTCATTCATCCACAGGGGTTGACACTGAAGCTTTCTTT	CASSHSSTGVDTEAFF
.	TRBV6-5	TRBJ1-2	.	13	TGTGCCAGCAGTTTACAGAGTTTCGGTGGCTACACCTTC	CASSLQSFGGYTF
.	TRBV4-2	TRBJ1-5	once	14	TGTGCCAGCAGCCAAGACAGGGGAGGGCAGCCCCAGCATTTT	CASSQDRGGQPQHF
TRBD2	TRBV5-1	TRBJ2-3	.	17	TGCGCCAGCAGCCCGCCGGGACTAGCGGGGTGGCTAGATACGCAGTATTTT	CASSPPGLAGWLDTQYF
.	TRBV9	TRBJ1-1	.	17	TGTGCCAGCAGCGTAGTCTCTTTGGGCAGCTTGAACACTGAAGCTTTCTTT	CASSVVSLGSLNTEAFF
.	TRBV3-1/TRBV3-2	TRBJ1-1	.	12	TGTGCCAGCAGCCCCCGTGGGGCTGAAGCTTTCTTT	CASSPRGAEAFF
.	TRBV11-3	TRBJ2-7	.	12	TGTGCCAGCAGCTTAGTCGTCTACGAGCAGTACTTC	CASSLVVYEQYF
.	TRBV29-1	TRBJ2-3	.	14	TGCAGCGTTGCCCTTAGCGGTCGCACAGATACGCAGTATTTT	CSVALSGRTDTQYF
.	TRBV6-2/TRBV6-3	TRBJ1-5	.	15	TGTGCCAGCAGTTGGTACCAGGTGAGCAATCAGCCCCAGCATTTT	CASSWYQVSNQPQHF
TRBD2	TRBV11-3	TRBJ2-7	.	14	TGTGCCAGCAGCGAGGAGGCTAGCGGGTACGAGCAGTACTTC	CASSEEASGYEQYF
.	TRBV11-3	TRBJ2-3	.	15	TGTGCCAGCAGCCGGGGGGCCTTAACTACAGATACGCAGTATTTT	CASSRGALTTDTQYF
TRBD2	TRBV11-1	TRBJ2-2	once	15	TGTGCCAGCAGCTTTGAGCGGGGGGGCCGAGGGGAGCTGTTTTTT	CASSFERGGRGELFF